These 28 T cell receptor beta chains share one sample of origin, sequenced in a study of shared clonotypes between healthy human individuals. Some clones are missing from TCRdb's copy, which holds only in-frame ones; the method was immunoSEQ multiplex PCR. The repertoire holds roughly 2,000,000 clones, with just under 95% as singletons. The naive CD8 subset, CD45RO-negative cells positively selected for CCR7, excluded terminally differentiated effector memory CD45RA+ cells. Sequenced material: naive CD8+ T cells from PBMCs. The receptors come from a man aged 18-30 years in good health. Some clones in this sample may be carry-over from other donors' samples.

This clone was counted only a few times. V is TRBV6-1 and J is TRBJ1-5; D is uncertain. This CDR3 comprises 15 residues. The germline V and J ends were trimmed by 5 bases and 1 base, with 12 bases remaining between them. The germline CDR1 and CDR2 sequences are MNHNS and SASEGT. The CDR3, as DNA: TGTGCCAGCAGTCCCCGTCCGGGCAGCAATCAGCCCCAGCATTTT. Protein: CASSPRPGSNQPQHF.

The chain is built from TRBV4-2 and TRBJ2-3, with TRBD2 matching 14 bases. V shed 6 bases, J shed 4 bases, and the junction held 12 bases outside the gene matches. The CDR3 is made up of 18 amino acids. Germline V gene data show CDR1 as LGHNA and CDR2 as YNFKEQ. Here the CDR3 DNA reads TGTGCCAGCAGGGGAGCGGGACTAGCGGGAGATTTCGCAGATACGCAGTATTTT. Its protein is CASRGAGLAGDFADTQYF.

V usage is TRBV28 and J usage is TRBJ1-5; 7 nucleotides match TRBD1. Per germline, CDR1 MDHEN and CDR2 SYDVKM. There are 15 residues in the CDR3. The V segment lost 4 bases and the J segment 0 bases; nucleotides outside the gene matches: 3. The CDR3 DNA is TGTGCCAGCAGTTCCCAGGGGGATAGCAATCAGCCCCAGCATTTT. Its protein product is CASSSQGDSNQPQHF.

The chain joins TRBV9 to TRBJ2-7, with 8 nucleotides matching TRBD2. Germline loops: CDR1 SGDLS, CDR2 YYNGEE. The CDR3 length is 16 residues. Trimming at V came to 3 bases and at J to 3 bases, leaving 11 bases not matched to a gene. CDR3 region: CASSEQGSGIYYEQYF. The CDR3 DNA is TGTGCCAGCAGCGAACAGGGTAGCGGGATATACTACGAGCAGTACTTC.

This chain links TRBV29-1 with TRBJ2-2; D gene uncertain. The CDR3 extends over 12 amino acids. From germline, CDR1 is SQVTM and CDR2 ANQGSEA. Trimming shortened V by 6 bases and J by 6 bases, and 11 bases separated the two germline ends. The DNA of the CDR3 is TGCAGCGTCTCTGCGGCTTCCGGGGAGCTGTTTTTT. Translation: CSVSAASGELFF.

This sequence joins TRBV7-9 and TRBJ1-1, with TRBD1 matching over 8 bases. CDR3 size: 19 residues. Germline assignment: CDR1 SEHNR and CDR2 FQNEAQ (reference sequence). The V gene end was trimmed by 1 base and the J gene end by 2 bases; junction bases not matched to a gene: 15. The CDR3 here is CASSLDVLGRGPINTEAFF. In nucleotides, the CDR3 is TGTGCCAGCAGCTTAGACGTCTTGGGCAGGGGGCCGATTAACACTGAAGCTTTCTTT.

CDR3 sequence: CASSFRPGANIETQYF. As DNA, the CDR3 is TGTGCCAGCAGCTTTAGGCCAGGGGCTAACATAGAGACCCAGTACTTC. The chain combines TRBV7-9 with TRBJ2-5, with D maybe TRBD1 (6 bases). There are 16 residues in the CDR3. V was cut by 3 bases and J by 4 bases, with 18 bases left in between. In germline, CDR1 is SEHNR, CDR2 FQNEAQ (reference sequence).

This chain links TRBV7-2 with TRBJ2-7; 8 bases match TRBD1. V was clipped by 5 bases and J by 1 base; unmatched bases: 7. The CDR3 contains 15 residues. The V gene's germline CDR1 is SGHTA and CDR2 FQGNSA. CDR3 nucleotide sequence: TGTGCCAGCAGCCCGTACGGACAGGGATCCTACGAGCAGTACTTC. This sequence encodes CASSPYGQGSYEQYF.

The V call is TRBV19, the J call TRBJ1-2; 9 bases match TRBD1. This CDR3 spans 16 amino acids. Germline lookup yields CDR1 LNHDA and CDR2 SQIVND (reference sequence). Germline trimming cut 8 bases from V and 4 bases from J; bases unmatched to any gene: 14. The CDR3 reads CASASKQGAFPYGYTF. In nucleotides, the CDR3 is TGTGCCAGTGCGTCTAAACAGGGGGCATTTCCCTATGGCTACACCTTC.

The gene calls are TRBV4-3 and TRBJ2-3, with TRBD2 matching 10 bases. The CDR3 contains 17 residues. J gave up 5 bases and V 0 bases, and 8 bases lay outside the gene matches. Germline values: CDR1 LGHNA, CDR2 YSLEER. CDR3 in DNA: TGCGCCAGCAGCCAAGATTGGCCTAGCGGGAGTGGAGATACGCAGTATTTT. Translated: CASSQDWPSGSGDTQYF.

This sequence joins TRBV28 and TRBJ1-2; possible D gene TRBD1, 5 bases. The V gene's germline CDR1 is MDHEN and CDR2 SYDVKM. There are 15 residues in the CDR3. V lost 2 bases to trimming and J lost 4 bases, with 14 bases between them. The CDR3 reads CASSLDVEGSYGYTF. The CDR3 nucleotides read TGTGCCAGCAGTTTAGACGTCGAGGGGAGCTATGGCTACACCTTC.

V and J are TRBV28 and TRBJ1-5; D call uncertain. CDR3 length: 15 amino acids. Looked up from germline, CDR1 is MDHEN and CDR2 is SYDVKM. Trimming left V 6 bases short and J 6 bases short, with 18 bases between. The CDR3 spells CASSAISWVLQPQHF. The CDR3 region has the DNA TGTGCCAGCAGCGCGATAAGTTGGGTTCTTCAGCCCCAGCATTTT.

The chain carries TRBV13 and TRBJ2-5; D possibly corresponds to TRBD2 (7 bases). Germline-derived CDR1 and CDR2 are PRHDT and FYEKMQ (reference sequence). Between the trimmed V and J ends, which lost 0 bases and 3 bases, there was a span of 14 bases. CDR3 length: 16 amino acids. The DNA for the CDR3 is TGTGCCAGCAGCTTAGGTCGGGGGGCGCGGGAAGAGACCCAGTACTTC. It is translated as CASSLGRGAREETQYF.

The chain uses TRBV19 and TRBJ2-5; 8 bases line up with TRBD2. V lost 6 bases to trimming and J lost 5 bases; unmatched junction nucleotides: 11. This CDR3 has 15 residues. Looked up from germline, CDR1 is LNHDA and CDR2 is SQIVND (reference sequence). The CDR3 loop is CASSPREGLGETQYF. The CDR3, as DNA: TGTGCCAGTAGCCCCCGGGAGGGCCTGGGGGAGACCCAGTACTTC.

The chain uses TRBV4-2 and TRBJ2-1; no clear D gene. The germline V and J ends were trimmed by 2 bases and 0 bases, with 11 bases remaining between them. The germline V gene has CDR1 LGHNA and CDR2 YNFKEQ. The CDR3 sequence is 16 residues long. CDR3 residues: CASSQYLASSYNEQFF. As DNA, the CDR3 is TGTGCCAGCAGCCAATACTTAGCTAGCTCCTACAATGAGCAGTTCTTC.

Remarks on this clone: Different DNA sequences within this sample yield the same CDR3. The J gene is TRBJ2-7, the V gene TRBV9; D gene unclear. The CDR3 is 14 residues long. The V end lost 0 bases, the J end lost 0 bases, and 7 bases lay between the germline ends. In germline, CDR1 is SGDLS, CDR2 YYNGEE. CDR3 coding DNA: TGTGCCAGCAGCGTAGGGCAGTTCTCCTACGAGCAGTACTTC. Translating gives CASSVGQFSYEQYF.

This chain uses TRBV7-3 with TRBJ2-5; TRBD2 aligns across 13 bases. The V segment lost 5 bases and the J segment 4 bases; nucleotides outside the gene matches: 4. CDR1 is SGHTA, CDR2 FQGTGA, per germline. The CDR3 is 15 residues long. CDR3 region: CASSPGLAGSETQYF. The CDR3 DNA reads as TGTGCCAGCAGCCCGGGACTAGCGGGATCAGAGACCCAGTACTTC.

The V gene is TRBV18, the J gene TRBJ2-6; a weak D match, TRBD1 (6 bases). Between the trimmed V and J ends, which lost 5 bases and 4 bases, there was a span of 12 bases. Germline V gene data show CDR1 as KGHSH and CDR2 as LQKENI. This CDR3 has 15 residues. DNA of the CDR3: TGTGCCAGCTCAACAACAGGGTCGGGGGCCAACGTCCTGACTTTC. Translating gives CASSTTGSGANVLTF.

V and J are TRBV19 and TRBJ1-5; maybe TRBD1 (6 bases). Per germline, CDR1 LNHDA and CDR2 SQIVND (reference sequence). Trimming took off 5 bases at V and 7 bases at J, with 15 bases between the two ends. This CDR3 is built from 14 residues. CDR3 amino acids: CASSGLQGRQPQHF. Written as DNA, the CDR3 is TGTGCCAGTAGTGGATTACAGGGAAGGCAGCCCCAGCATTTT.

The J gene is TRBJ2-5, the V gene TRBV7-9; D remains ambiguous. The assigned J gene may be wrong: the sequence end matches TRBJ2-7 better. The CDR3 spans 15 residues. CDR1 is SEHNR, CDR2 FQNEAQ, per germline (reference sequence). CDR3 sequence: CASSRPLGGAYEQYF. CDR3 nucleotides: TGTGCCAGCAGCCGTCCCCTCGGCGGAGCCTACGAGCAGTACTTC.

The J gene is TRBJ1-5, the V gene TRBV7-9, with a tentative D call TRBD1 (6 bases). V lost 5 bases to trimming and J lost 0 bases, with 11 bases between them. The CDR3 sequence is 15 residues long. Germline V lookup: CDR1 SEHNR, CDR2 FQNEAQ (reference sequence). The CDR3 region is CASSGGPSSNQPQHF. The CDR3 DNA reads TGTGCCAGCAGCGGGGGCCCAAGTAGCAATCAGCCCCAGCATTTT.

About this clone itself: Compared with germline, one end of the junction differs, possibly owing to a read error. CDR3 DNA: TGTGCCAGCAGCTATCGGGGGGGGCGGCCAGACTTC. Translation gives CASSYRGGRPDF. The genes are TRBV27 and TRBJ1-2; a weak D match, TRBD1 (6 bases). The CDR3 is 12 amino acids. CDR1 and CDR2 from the germline V gene are MNHEY and SMNVEV (reference sequence).

The chain is built from TRBV6-1 and TRBJ1-5; D call uncertain. Germline V gene sequence: CDR1 MNHNS, CDR2 SASEGT. This CDR3 region has 13 residues. V was pared by 1 base and J by 5 bases, with 6 bases between. The CDR3 reads CASSEGSYQPQHF. CDR3 in DNA: TGTGCCAGCAGTGAAGGGAGTTATCAGCCCCAGCATTTT.

The chain couples TRBV4-1 to TRBJ2-7, with D possibly being TRBD2 (6 bases). Per the germline V gene, CDR1 is MGHRA and CDR2 is YSYEKL. The V gene lost 4 bases and the J gene lost 0 bases, with 10 bases spanning the gap. The CDR3 covers 14 residues. Here the CDR3 DNA reads TGCGCCAGCAGCCCTTGGGACTTCTCCTACGAGCAGTACTTC. This gives the protein CASSPWDFSYEQYF.

This clone has only a few counts. The V and J genes are TRBV28 and TRBJ2-1; TRBD2 aligns across 10 bases. The germline V gene encodes CDR1 MDHEN and CDR2 SYDVKM. Losses at the gene ends were 3 bases for V and 6 bases for J; bases not matched to a gene: 5. This CDR3 has 15 amino acids. For the CDR3, the DNA is TGTGCCAGCAGTTTCGGAGCGGGAGGGCTCAATGAGCAGTTCTTC. Encoded protein: CASSFGAGGLNEQFF.

Turning to this clone: This sample includes further DNA sequences coding for the same CDR3. This rearrangement joins TRBV9 to TRBJ2-7; a weak D match, TRBD1 (6 bases). The CDR3 has 14 amino acids. The germline CDR1 and CDR2 sequences are SGDLS and YYNGEE. Trimming stripped 0 bases from V and 4 bases from J, with 11 bases between. CDR3 nucleotide sequence: TGTGCCAGCAGCGTAGGAGGGGGTCGGTACGAGCAGTACTTC. It translates to CASSVGGGRYEQYF.

The V call is TRBV28, the J call TRBJ2-7; possible D gene TRBD1, 5 bases. Germline V lookup: CDR1 MDHEN, CDR2 SYDVKM. This CDR3 has 12 amino acids. Trimming took 5 bases from V and 4 from J, leaving 9 bases between them. CDR3 protein: CASSMTEYEQYF. DNA of the CDR3: TGTGCCAGCAGTATGACAGAGTACGAGCAGTACTTC. Variable domain in full (rest from reference TRBV28 and TRBJ2-7): DVKVTQSSRYLVKRTGEKVFLECVQDMDHENMFWYRQDPGLGLRLIYFSYDVKMKEKGDIPEGYSVSREKKERFSLILESASTNQTSMYLCASSMTEYEQYFGPGTRLTVT.

Concerning this clone: Within the sample, other DNA sequences also encode this same CDR3. V and J are TRBV7-3 and TRBJ1-5; D may be TRBD1 (6 bases). Trimming took 3 bases from V and 3 from J, leaving 12 bases between them. Germline-derived CDR1 and CDR2 are SGHTA and FQGTGA. The CDR3 covers 15 residues. The CDR3 DNA is TGTGCCAGCAGCTTGACAGGAGGGTCCAATCAGCCCCAGCATTTT. This sequence encodes CASSLTGGSNQPQHF.